Listed here are 27 T cell receptor beta chains from one sample, sequenced in a study of Graves' ophthalmopathy and Graves' hyperthyroidism. RNA transcripts served as template for amplifying TCR beta CDR3 sequences. HTBI primers were used in a first-round RT-PCR, which preceded a second-round multiplex PCR. MiXCR, run by TCRdb on the multiplex PCR reads, gives a single entry per CDR3 protein. The repertoire holds about 240,000 distinct CDR3 sequences, with 45% to 55% as singletons. The specimen was peripheral blood. The receptors were sampled from an adult man with Graves' ophthalmopathy.

The J gene is TRBJ2-7, the V gene TRBV15; D unclear. There are 12 residues in the CDR3. V lost 3 bases and J lost 3, with 6 bases in between. Looked up from germline, CDR1 is LNHNV and CDR2 is YYDKDF (reference sequence). The CDR3 loop reads CATSSNSYEQYF. In nucleotides, the CDR3 is TGTGCCACCAGCAGCAACAGCTACGAGCAGTACTTC. Variable domain in full (rest from reference TRBV15 and TRBJ2-7): DAMVIQNPRYQVTQFGKPVTLSCSQTLNHNVMYWYQQKSSQAPKLLFHYYDKDFNNEADTPDNFQSRRPNTSFCFLDIRSPGLGDTAMYLCATSSNSYEQYFGPGTRLTVT.

Only a few counts were recorded for this clonotype. The chain links TRBV7-3 to TRBJ1-1; D remains ambiguous. This CDR3 is 13 amino acids long. V was trimmed by 2 bases and J by 3 bases, leaving 7 bases between them. From germline, CDR1 is SGHTA and CDR2 FQGTGA. CDR3 nucleotide sequence: TGTGCCAGCAGCTTAGATACAGACACTGAAGCTTTCTTT. Its protein product is CASSLDTDTEAFF. Full variable domain (missing parts from reference TRBV7-3 and TRBJ1-1): GAGVSQTPSNKVTEKGKYVELRCDPISGHTALYWYRQSLGQGPEFLIYFQGTGAADDSGLPNDRFFAVRPEGSVSTLKIQRTERGDSAVYLCASSLDTDTEAFFGQGTRLTVV.

The chain is built from TRBV10-1 and TRBJ2-5; D might be TRBD1 (6 bases). The J call may be in error: the DNA end matches TRBJ2-1 better. Germline assignment: CDR1 WNHNN and CDR2 SYGVQD (reference sequence). The CDR3 runs to 13 residues. The CDR3 protein is CASSEGTRREQFF. The CDR3 bases are TGCGCCAGCAGTGAGGGGACAAGACGGGAGCAGTTCTTC.

About this clonotype itself: The germline gene is not matched at one end of the junction; a read error may be the cause. V and J are TRBV29-1 and TRBJ1-2; a possible D gene is TRBD1 (5 bases). The V gene's germline CDR1 is SQVTM and CDR2 ANQGSEA. The CDR3 is 12 amino acids. The DNA of the CDR3 is TGCAGCGTTGAGGAGGGGTTGTATGGTTACACCTTC. Protein product: CSVEEGLYGYTF.

The chain carries TRBV20-1 and TRBJ2-2; D gene unclear. Trimming removed 3 bases from V and 1 base from J, with 15 bases in between. Per germline, CDR1 DFQATT and CDR2 SNEGSKA (reference sequence). The CDR3 totals 16 residues. The CDR3 bases are TGCAGTGCTAGTTCGGGTAGTGCCTGGAACACCGGGGAGCTGTTTTTT. Translating it yields CSASSGSAWNTGELFF.

This clonotype has at least ten counts. The V and J genes are TRBV10-3 and TRBJ1-6; D is unclear. The CDR3 is 15 amino acids. CDR1 and CDR2 from the germline V gene are ENHRY and SYGVKD. The ends were cut back, 2 bases at V and 6 bases at J, with 11 bases in the middle. DNA for the CDR3: TGTGCCATCAGTGAGGTCAGGTGGACTAATTCACCCCTCCACTTT. It is translated as CAISEVRWTNSPLHF.

V and J are TRBV3-1 and TRBJ2-5, with D uncertain. Germline values: CDR1 LGHDT, CDR2 YNNKEL (reference sequence). V was trimmed by 5 bases and J by 2 bases, leaving 9 bases between them. The CDR3 totals 13 residues. The CDR3: CASSYTVQETQYF. For the CDR3, the DNA is TGTGCCAGCAGCTATACAGTTCAAGAGACCCAGTACTTC.

V and J are TRBV10-3 and TRBJ2-6; the D gene is possibly TRBD2 (5 bases). Trimming shortened V by 10 bases and J by 0 bases, and 13 bases separated the two germline ends. Germline CDR1 reads ENHRY; CDR2 reads SYGVKD. The CDR3 length is 15 residues. Here the CDR3 reads CATTRGNSGANVLTF. The CDR3 nucleotides read TGTGCCACCACTCGGGGAAACTCTGGGGCCAACGTCCTGACTTTC.

V usage is TRBV5-8 and J usage is TRBJ1-2, with D perhaps matching TRBD1 (6 bases). The CDR3 consists of 14 residues. Trimming left V 7 bases short and J 9 bases short, with 22 bases between. Germline CDR1 is SGHTS and CDR2 is YDEGEE. The CDR3 protein is CASSPMRDIERYTF. The CDR3 region has the DNA TGTGCCAGCTCACCTATGCGGGACATCGAGCGCTACACCTTC.

Remarks on this clonotype: A much more abundant neighbour one base away suggests this may be a read error. V and J are TRBV24-1 and TRBJ2-7; 7 bases align to TRBD2. V trimming: 6 bases; J trimming: 2 bases; junction bases outside the gene matches: 12. The germline V gene encodes CDR1 KGHDR and CDR2 SFDVKD. The CDR3 spans 16 residues. DNA of the CDR3: TGTGCCACCAGTTCCCCCTCGGGGGGAAACCCCTACGAGCAGTACTTC. Residues: CATSSPSGGNPYEQYF.

The chain combines TRBV5-1 with TRBJ1-1; D perhaps matches TRBD1 (5 bases). Germline loops: CDR1 SGHRS, CDR2 YFSETQ. The V gene lost 1 base and the J gene lost 7 bases, with 11 bases spanning the gap. This CDR3 comprises 13 residues. CDR3 coding DNA: TGCGCCAGCAGCTTGTCTGACAGCGATGAAGCTTTCTTT. Translated: CASSLSDSDEAFF.

V usage is TRBV10-2 and J usage is TRBJ2-5; D might be TRBD1 (5 bases). The CDR3 extends over 15 amino acids. V was pared by 6 bases and J by 2 bases, with 16 bases between. Germline CDR1 is WSHSY and CDR2 is SAAADI. In nucleotides, the CDR3 is TGCGCCAGCAGCCTATCTAGGGGAAATCAAGAGACCCAGTACTTC. It is translated as CASSLSRGNQETQYF.

Of note for this clonotype: One base away lies a much larger clone, so this may be a sequencing read error. V and J are TRBV7-2 and TRBJ2-5, with TRBD2 identical over 8 bases. In germline, CDR1 is SGHTA, CDR2 FQGNSA. The CDR3 is made up of 16 amino acids. DNA of the CDR3: TGCGCCAGCAGCCGAGCGGGGGAGCTCTCGGGGGAGGCCCAGTACTTC. It specifies CASSRAGELSGEAQYF.

This clonotype was detected a few times. The CDR3 DNA follows: TGTGCCACCGAGGAGGCCGGCTACACCGGGGAGCTGTTTTTT. Protein: CATEEAGYTGELFF. The rearrangement links TRBV24-1 to TRBJ2-2; D may be TRBD2 (5 bases). Deletions cut 9 bases from V and 3 bases from J, with 13 bases between. Germline assignment: CDR1 KGHDR and CDR2 SFDVKD. The CDR3 length is 14 residues.

This chain uses TRBV3-1 with TRBJ2-7; TRBD1 is a possible D gene (5 bases). The CDR3 totals 13 residues. Deletions cut 4 bases from V and 6 bases from J, with 13 bases between. CDR1 and CDR2 (germline): LGHDT, YNNKEL (reference sequence). The CDR3 DNA is TGTGCCAGCAGCCCGAGAAGGGGTCCCGAGCAGTACTTC. This sequence encodes CASSPRRGPEQYF.

V and J are TRBV6-5 and TRBJ1-6; 10 bases are a match to TRBD1. Germline assignment: CDR1 MNHEY and CDR2 SVGAGI. With 2 bases clipped from V and 8 bases from J, the junction kept 0 bases outside the gene matches. This CDR3 contains 14 residues. The CDR3 spells CASSYGTGDSPLHF. In nucleotides, the CDR3 is TGTGCCAGCAGTTACGGGACAGGGGATTCACCCCTCCACTTT.

The gene calls are TRBV7-6 and TRBJ1-1; D is ambiguous. Trimming pared 5 bases from V and 8 bases from J, leaving 18 bases between. CDR1 SGHVS and CDR2 FNYEAQ come from the germline V gene. The CDR3 loop spans 14 amino acids. The CDR3 DNA sequence: TGTGCCAGCAGCCAAGGGCAGTCCGCAGGAGAAGCTTTCTTT. It translates to CASSQGQSAGEAFF.

The chain links TRBV2 to TRBJ1-4; D gene unclear. The CDR3 loop spans 15 amino acids. V was clipped by 6 bases and J by 0 bases, with 11 bases between them. Germline V lookup: CDR1 SNHLY, CDR2 FYNNEI. CDR3 DNA sequence: TGTGCCAGCAGCTTGTCCAGCGCAACTAATGAAAAACTGTTTTTT. Encoded protein: CASSLSSATNEKLFF.

This chain joins TRBV7-9 and TRBJ1-1, with 8 bases fitting TRBD1. Trimming at V came to 4 bases and at J to 8 bases, leaving 3 bases not matched to a gene. Germline assignment: CDR1 SEHNR and CDR2 FQNEAQ (reference sequence). This CDR3 is built from 12 residues. The CDR3 nucleotides read TGTGCCAGCAGCTGGACAGGGCGGGAAGCTTTCTTT. It codes for CASSWTGREAFF. The full variable domain, completed using reference TRBV7-9 and TRBJ1-1, is DTGVSQNPRHKITKRGQNVTFRCDPISEHNRLYWYRQTLGQGPEFLTYFQNEAQLEKSRLLSDRFSAERPKGSFSTLEIQRTEQGDSAMYLCASSWTGREAFFGQGTRLTVV.

This clonotype was detected only a few times. The chain combines TRBV20-1 with TRBJ2-5; 8 nucleotides align to TRBD2. The CDR3 spans 15 residues. Germline V gene data show CDR1 as DFQATT and CDR2 as SNEGSKA (reference sequence). The V gene end was trimmed by 0 bases and the J gene end by 5 bases; junction bases not matched to a gene: 8. CDR3: CSARDLGGARETQYF. In DNA, the CDR3 is TGCAGTGCTAGAGATCTCGGGGGGGCTCGCGAGACCCAGTACTTC.

This clonotype has more than one count but fewer than ten. This rearrangement joins TRBV10-3 to TRBJ1-1; 10 positions match TRBD1. Germline V lookup: CDR1 ENHRY, CDR2 SYGVKD. This CDR3 region has 17 residues. The trim removed 4 bases at V and 4 bases at J, leaving 12 bases unmatched. The CDR3 is CAISAGTGEPEGTEAFF. For the CDR3, the DNA is TGTGCCATCAGTGCCGGGACAGGGGAGCCGGAGGGCACTGAAGCTTTCTTT.

The rearrangement uses TRBV29-1 and TRBJ1-5, with TRBD1 matching 9 bases. The J segment lost 2 bases and the V segment lost 8 bases, leaving 7 bases of the junction unmatched. The CDR3 runs to 14 residues. Germline CDR1 is SQVTM and CDR2 is ANQGSEA. Here the CDR3 reads CSLIRDRGNQPQHF. CDR3 nucleotide sequence: TGCAGCCTCATTCGGGACAGGGGCAATCAGCCCCAGCATTTT. Full variable domain (rest looked up from reference TRBV29-1 and TRBJ1-5): SAVISQKPSRDICQRGTSLTIQCQVDSQVTMMFWYRQQPGQSLTLIATANQGSEATYESGFVIDKFPISRPNLTFSTLTVSNMSPEDSSIYLCSLIRDRGNQPQHFGDGTRLSIL.

This clonotype was picked up a small number of times. The rearrangement uses TRBV9 and TRBJ2-5; 8 bases fit TRBD1. V was pared by 0 bases and J by 5 bases, with 6 bases of the junction left unmatched. The CDR3 is 15 amino acids. The germline V gene encodes CDR1 SGDLS and CDR2 YYNGEE. CDR3 loop: CASSVDGRDRETQYF. The CDR3 region has the DNA TGTGCCAGCAGCGTAGACGGCAGGGACAGGGAGACCCAGTACTTC.

This chain connects TRBV5-1 to TRBJ2-7, with D perhaps TRBD2 (6 bases). The germline gives CDR1 SGHRS, CDR2 YFSETQ. The CDR3 is made up of 13 amino acids. Trimming pared 5 bases from V and 7 bases from J, leaving 16 bases between. The CDR3 protein is CASSSGLSGEQYF. The CDR3 bases are TGCGCCAGCAGTTCCGGACTATCGGGTGAGCAGTACTTC.

This clonotype was counted a few times. The genes are TRBV20-1 and TRBJ1-2, with a tentative D call TRBD1 (5 bases). The germline V and J ends were trimmed by 1 base and 6 bases, with 12 bases remaining between them. This CDR3 region has 13 residues. CDR1 is DFQATT and CDR2 is SNEGSKA in the germline V gene (reference sequence). CDR3 loop: CSARGREENGYTF. The CDR3 coding sequence is TGCAGTGCTAGAGGCAGGGAAGAGAATGGCTACACCTTC.

This clonotype was observed a few times. V usage is TRBV7-8 and J usage is TRBJ2-7; D ambiguous. This CDR3 contains 13 residues. Germline assignment: CDR1 SGHVS and CDR2 FQNEAQ. The V gene lost 0 bases and the J gene lost 3 bases, with 6 bases spanning the gap. CDR3 DNA: TGTGCCAGCAGCTTAGCCGTTAGCTACGAGCAGTACTTC. Translation gives CASSLAVSYEQYF. Supplemented by reference TRBV7-8 and TRBJ2-7, the full variable domain reads GAGVSQSPRYKVAKRGQDVALRCDPISGHVSLFWYQQALGQGPEFLTYFQNEAQLDKSGLPSDRFFAERPEGSVSTLKIQRTQQEDSAVYLCASSLAVSYEQYFGPGTRLTVT.

A note on this clonotype: The junction does not match germline at one end; this may be a read error. The chain joins TRBV10-3 to TRBJ1-1; D remains unclear. Germline CDR1 reads ENHRY; CDR2 reads SYGVKD. CDR3 length: 13 residues. CDR3 region: CASSYSTGLGAFF. The CDR3, as DNA: TGTGCCAGCAGTTACTCGACCGGGTTGGGAGCTTTCTTT.